These 19 T cell receptor beta chains were all obtained from the same sample, sequenced in a study of shared clonotypes between healthy human individuals. Here immunoSEQ multiplex PCR was the method, and the copy in TCRdb shows in-frame clones only, minus some. The sample records some 630,000 clones, 72% being singletons. The sequenced sample was memory CD4+ T cells sorted from blood. The subset was: CD45RA-negative fraction. Receptor source: a woman aged 30 to 39 in good health.

The chain has TRBV11-3 and TRBJ2-5; 8 nucleotides match TRBD2. The CDR3 covers 14 residues. CDR1 is SGHNT, CDR2 YENEEA, per germline. V was pared by 1 base and J by 4 bases, with 2 bases of the junction left unmatched. CDR3 bases: TGTGCCAGCAGCTTAGCCGGGAGGGGAGAGACCCAGTACTTC. It yields the protein CASSLAGRGETQYF.

This chain links TRBV14 with TRBJ2-7; 7 positions match TRBD2. Unmatched junction bases numbered 7, after V lost 4 bases and J lost 7 bases. Germline loops: CDR1 SGHDN, CDR2 FVKESK. CDR3 length: 13 amino acids. The CDR3 loop is CASSLRTSGEQYF. The CDR3 region has the DNA TGTGCCAGCAGCCTTCGGACTAGTGGGGAGCAGTACTTC.

This clone is a singleton in its sample. The chain uses TRBV19 and TRBJ2-7; D is ambiguous. The V gene lost 2 bases and the J gene lost 5 bases, with 13 bases spanning the gap. CDR1 and CDR2 from the germline V gene are LNHDA and SQIVND (reference sequence). This CDR3 is built from 14 residues. CDR3 DNA sequence: TGTGCCAGTAGTATAAACCCCAGGTCCCACGAGCAGTACTTC. It specifies CASSINPRSHEQYF.

This clone appeared a single time. The chain joins TRBV11-2 to TRBJ2-3, with unresolved D. The CDR3 is made up of 12 amino acids. Germline assignment: CDR1 SGHAT and CDR2 FQNNGV. Trimming took 5 bases from V and 5 from J, leaving 8 bases between them. The CDR3 sequence is CASSTRIDTQYF. The CDR3 DNA sequence: TGTGCCAGCAGCACCCGAATAGATACGCAGTATTTT.

This clone has more than one count but fewer than ten. This chain connects TRBV11-2 to TRBJ1-2, with D unclear. This CDR3 has 15 amino acids. V lost 1 base to trimming and J lost 0 bases, with 9 bases between them. Germline V CDR1 and CDR2: SGHAT, FQNNGV. The CDR3 is CASSLVAGSNYGYTF. In DNA, the CDR3 is TGTGCCAGCAGCTTAGTAGCAGGATCTAACTATGGCTACACCTTC.

The chain is built from TRBV29-1 and TRBJ2-7; D remains ambiguous. This CDR3 is built from 12 residues. V was trimmed by 7 bases and J by 0 bases, leaving 10 bases between them. Germline CDR1 and CDR2: SQVTM and ANQGSEA. CDR3 sequence: CSGNKDSYEQYF. In nucleotides, the CDR3 is TGCAGCGGAAACAAGGACTCCTACGAGCAGTACTTC.

The CDR3 sequence is CASSEVPGLAGNEQFF. The CDR3 nucleotides read TGCGCCAGCAGCGAGGTCCCGGGACTAGCGGGAAATGAGCAGTTCTTC. V is TRBV5-1 and J is TRBJ2-1; the match to TRBD2 covers 13 bases. The CDR3 loop spans 16 amino acids. Germline CDR1 reads SGHRS; CDR2 reads YFSETQ. V gave up 4 bases and J gave up 7 bases; unmatched junction bases: 8.

Regarding this clone: Distinct nucleotide sequences in the sample also encode this CDR3. V and J are TRBV28 and TRBJ2-7; TRBD2 aligns across 11 bases. The CDR3 contains 15 residues. Germline trimming cut 4 bases from V and 3 bases from J; bases unmatched to any gene: 5. Germline-derived CDR1 and CDR2 are MDHEN and SYDVKM. This CDR3 reads CASSSGTSGNYEQYF. The CDR3 region has the DNA TGTGCCAGCAGTTCTGGGACTAGCGGCAACTACGAGCAGTACTTC.

The rearrangement joins TRBV5-8 to TRBJ2-1; TRBD1 aligns across 10 bases. V lost 4 bases to trimming and J lost 7 bases; unmatched junction nucleotides: 8. The CDR3 loop spans 15 amino acids. CDR1 and CDR2 from the germline V gene are SGHTS and YDEGEE. The CDR3: CASSRGQGYRNEQFF. The CDR3 nucleotides read TGTGCCAGCAGCCGGGGACAGGGGTATCGGAATGAGCAGTTCTTC.

Only a few counts were recorded for this clone. Other DNA sequences in the same sample also yield this CDR3. The CDR3 here is CASRGQGDTEAFF. The CDR3 nucleotides read TGCGCCAGCAGGGGACAGGGAGACACTGAAGCTTTCTTT. The V and J genes are TRBV10-1 and TRBJ1-1; 9 nucleotides agree with TRBD1. V lost 6 bases, J lost 3 bases, and 2 bases stayed unmatched. The CDR3 is 13 residues long. The germline CDR1 and CDR2 sequences are WNHNN and SYGVQD (reference sequence).

Comments on this clone: The same CDR3 can be traced to other DNA sequences in this sample. The chain couples TRBV19 to TRBJ2-5; the match to TRBD2 covers 12 bases. Germline CDR1 reads LNHDA; CDR2 reads SQIVND (reference sequence). The CDR3 runs to 16 residues. Trimming removed 4 bases from V and 5 bases from J; junction bases left unmatched: 8. CDR3: CASSTSGRARGETQYF. In DNA form, the CDR3 reads TGTGCCAGTAGTACTAGCGGGAGGGCCCGAGGGGAGACCCAGTACTTC.

V and J are TRBV28 and TRBJ1-1; no clear D gene. The CDR3 length is 13 residues. Germline values: CDR1 MDHEN, CDR2 SYDVKM. The V end was cut by 1 base, the J end by 2 bases, with 5 bases between. CDR3 bases: TGTGCCAGCAGTTTATTCCCTAACACTGAAGCTTTCTTT. Translated, it gives CASSLFPNTEAFF.

The rearrangement joins TRBV28 to TRBJ2-3; 8 nucleotides align to TRBD2. Germline CDR1 MDHEN, CDR2 SYDVKM. CDR3 length: 16 residues. The trim removed 7 bases at V and 6 bases at J, leaving 15 bases unmatched. The DNA for the CDR3 is TGTGCCAGCACCGGGAGGGACAAGGGCTCACACGATACGCAGTATTTT. Protein sequence: CASTGRDKGSHDTQYF.

J is TRBJ2-3 and V is TRBV7-9; a weak D match, TRBD1 (5 bases). Trimming took 4 bases from V and 1 from J, leaving 6 bases between them. Germline CDR1 reads SEHNR; CDR2 reads FQNEAQ (reference sequence). This CDR3 has 13 residues. CDR3 residues: CASSSRGTDTQYF. DNA for the CDR3: TGTGCCAGCAGCTCCAGGGGCACAGATACGCAGTATTTT. The full variable domain, with the rest looked up from reference TRBV7-9 and TRBJ2-3, is DTGVSQNPRHKITKRGQNVTFRCDPISEHNRLYWYRQTLGQGPEFLTYFQNEAQLEKSRLLSDRFSAERPKGSFSTLEIQRTEQGDSAMYLCASSSRGTDTQYFGPGTRLTVL.

This clone has a handful of counts. The CDR3 region has the DNA TGCGCCTCCCGGGAGGCGGCTCCGGCCTACGAGCAGTACTTC. Residues: CASREAAPAYEQYF. The chain carries TRBV5-1 and TRBJ2-7; 7 nucleotides align to TRBD2. There are 14 residues in the CDR3. With V trimmed by 10 bases and J by 2 bases, 12 bases remained unmatched. The V gene's germline CDR1 is SGHRS and CDR2 YFSETQ.

The CDR3 sequence is CASSLARWGQNEKLFF. Written as DNA, the CDR3 is TGCGCCAGCAGCTTGGCCCGGTGGGGCCAGAATGAAAAACTGTTTTTT. V usage is TRBV5-1 and J usage is TRBJ1-4; D is perhaps TRBD1 (5 bases). Looked up from germline, CDR1 is SGHRS and CDR2 is YFSETQ. Trimming shortened V by 0 bases and J by 5 bases, and 14 bases separated the two germline ends. This CDR3 is built from 16 residues.

The chain combines TRBV6-1 with TRBJ1-3, with 7 bases aligning to TRBD1. Germline CDR1 is MNHNS and CDR2 is SASEGT. This CDR3 is 15 amino acids long. V gave up 8 bases and J gave up 2 bases; unmatched junction bases: 9. The CDR3 reads CASGRQGTTGNTIYF. The CDR3 DNA reads TGTGCCAGCGGCCGACAGGGTACGACTGGAAACACCATATATTTT.

The chain combines TRBV5-1 with TRBJ2-2, with TRBD2 matching over 8 bases. Losses at the gene ends were 0 bases for V and 5 bases for J; bases not matched to a gene: 3. This CDR3 has 15 residues. Germline CDR1 and CDR2: SGHRS and YFSETQ. CDR3 DNA sequence: TGCGCCAGCAGCTTGGCGGGAGGGAATACCGGGGAGCTGTTTTTT. It specifies CASSLAGGNTGELFF.

The rearrangement joins TRBV5-4 to TRBJ2-1, with 10 bases lining up with TRBD2. Germline values: CDR1 SGHNT, CDR2 YYREEE (reference sequence). The ends lost 0 bases at V and 8 bases at J; junction bases unmatched: 2. This CDR3 region has 14 residues. CDR3 sequence reads: CASSLASGRDEQFF. The CDR3 region has the DNA TGTGCCAGCAGCTTGGCGAGCGGGAGGGATGAGCAGTTCTTC.